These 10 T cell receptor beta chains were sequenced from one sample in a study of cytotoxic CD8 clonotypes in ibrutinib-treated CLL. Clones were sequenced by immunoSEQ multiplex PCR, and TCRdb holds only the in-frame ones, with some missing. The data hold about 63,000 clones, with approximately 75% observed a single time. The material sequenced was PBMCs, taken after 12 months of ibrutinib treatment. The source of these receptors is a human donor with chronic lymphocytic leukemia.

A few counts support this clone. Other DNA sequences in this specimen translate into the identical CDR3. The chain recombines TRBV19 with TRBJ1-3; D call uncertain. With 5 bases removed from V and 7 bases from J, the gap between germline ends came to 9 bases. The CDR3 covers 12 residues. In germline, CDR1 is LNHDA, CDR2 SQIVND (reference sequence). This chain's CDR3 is CASSLLGNTIYF. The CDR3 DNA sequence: TGTGCCAGTAGTCTACTTGGGAACACCATATATTTT.

CDR3 loop: CATSLRGTGPSNELFF. The CDR3 region has the DNA TGTGCCACCAGCCTAAGGGGGACAGGGCCATCCAACGAACTGTTTTTT. The chain has TRBV15 and TRBJ1-4; 9 nucleotides agree with TRBD1. In germline, CDR1 is LNHNV, CDR2 YYDKDF (reference sequence). The trim removed 5 bases at V and 12 bases at J, leaving 16 bases unmatched. This CDR3 region has 16 residues.

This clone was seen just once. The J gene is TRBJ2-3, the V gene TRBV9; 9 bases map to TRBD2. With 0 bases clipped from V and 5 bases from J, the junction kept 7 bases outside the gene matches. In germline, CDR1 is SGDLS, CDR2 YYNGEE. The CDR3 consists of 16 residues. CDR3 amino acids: CASSVAGSGSQDTQYF. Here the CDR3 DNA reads TGTGCCAGCAGCGTAGCGGGTAGCGGGAGTCAAGATACGCAGTATTTT.

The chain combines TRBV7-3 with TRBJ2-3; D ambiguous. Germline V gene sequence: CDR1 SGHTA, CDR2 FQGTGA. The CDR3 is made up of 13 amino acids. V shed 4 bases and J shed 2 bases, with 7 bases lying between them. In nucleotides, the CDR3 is TGTGCCAGCAGCTACCACAACACAGATACGCAGTATTTT. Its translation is CASSYHNTDTQYF. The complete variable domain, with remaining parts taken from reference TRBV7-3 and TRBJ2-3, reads GAGVSQTPSNKVTEKGKYVELRCDPISGHTALYWYRQSLGQGPEFLIYFQGTGAADDSGLPNDRFFAVRPEGSVSTLKIQRTERGDSAVYLCASSYHNTDTQYFGPGTRLTVL.

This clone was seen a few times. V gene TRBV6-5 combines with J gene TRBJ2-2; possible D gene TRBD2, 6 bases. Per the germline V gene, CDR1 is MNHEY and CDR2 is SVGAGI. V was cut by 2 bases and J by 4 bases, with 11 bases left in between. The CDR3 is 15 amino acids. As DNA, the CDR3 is TGTGCCAGCAGTTACGGCGGGGCGATCACCGGGGAGCTGTTTTTT. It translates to CASSYGGAITGELFF.

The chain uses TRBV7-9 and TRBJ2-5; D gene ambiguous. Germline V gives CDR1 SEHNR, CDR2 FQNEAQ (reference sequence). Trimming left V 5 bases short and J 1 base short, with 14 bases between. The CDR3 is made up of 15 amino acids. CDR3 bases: TGTGCCAGCAGCCCCAGACACTATCCCCAAGAGACCCAGTACTTC. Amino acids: CASSPRHYPQETQYF.

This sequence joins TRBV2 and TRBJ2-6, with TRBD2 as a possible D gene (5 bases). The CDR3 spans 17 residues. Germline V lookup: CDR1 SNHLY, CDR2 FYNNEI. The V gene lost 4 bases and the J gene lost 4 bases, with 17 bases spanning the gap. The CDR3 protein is CASSGARRVSGANVLTF. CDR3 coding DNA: TGTGCCAGCAGTGGGGCCAGGCGGGTTTCGGGGGCCAACGTCCTGACTTTC.

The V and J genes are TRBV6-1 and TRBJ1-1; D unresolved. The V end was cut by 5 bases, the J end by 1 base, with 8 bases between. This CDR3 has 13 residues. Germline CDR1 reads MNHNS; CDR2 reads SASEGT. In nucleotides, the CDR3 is TGTGCCAGCAGTCGACCCTCGAACACTGAAGCTTTCTTT. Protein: CASSRPSNTEAFF.

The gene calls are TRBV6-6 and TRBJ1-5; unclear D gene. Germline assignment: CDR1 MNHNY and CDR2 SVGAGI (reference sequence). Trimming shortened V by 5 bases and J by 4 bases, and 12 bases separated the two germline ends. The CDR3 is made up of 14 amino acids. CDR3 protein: CASSPGRLNQPQHF. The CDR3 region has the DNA TGTGCCAGCAGTCCTGGACGGTTAAATCAGCCCCAGCATTTT.

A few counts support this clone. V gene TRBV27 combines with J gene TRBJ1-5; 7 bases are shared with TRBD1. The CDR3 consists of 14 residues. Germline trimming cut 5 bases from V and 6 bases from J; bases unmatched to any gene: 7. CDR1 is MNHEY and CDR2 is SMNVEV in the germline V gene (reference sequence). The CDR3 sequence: CASSPTGRGQPQHF. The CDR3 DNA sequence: TGTGCCAGCAGTCCGACAGGGAGAGGTCAGCCCCAGCATTTT.